This T cell receptor (beta chain) derives from a study of shared clonotypes between healthy human individuals (TCRdb year 2020). Describing the broader study: The cohort included three men and two women between 18 and 49 years of age. The study deeply sequenced blood TCR repertoires of about five healthy adults to estimate repertoire size and the extent of clonotype sharing between individuals. To increase sequencing depth and limit assay-specific biases, TCR repertoire library preparation and sequencing were carried out by different laboratories using diverse techniques. Leukapheresis yielded between about 0.9 and 9 billion PBMCs per donor. For each donor, three plates each were used for CD4 naive and CD4 memory, two plates were used for CD8 naive, and one plate was used for CD8 memory.

The CDR3 spans 20 residues, from the cysteine through the phenylalanine. Here the CDR3 DNA is all that survives: 60 bases in frame from base 1. From V the trimming removes 4 bases and from J it removes 0 bases, while the gene matches leave 12 bases of the junction unaccounted for. The germline V gene (reference sequence) specifies WNHNN as CDR1 and SYGVQD as CDR2. The paper as a whole reports these results and caveats: Incomplete sequencing was indicated by rarefaction of sorted-subset datasets, despite the large sequencing depth. When a handful of donors were compared, the shared fraction of clonotypes was about 5.5% for naive CD4, less than 4% for naive CD8, more than 2% for memory CD4, and 0.35% to 0.4% for memory CD8. Pairwise subsampling led to the expectation that sequencing depth would affect the degree of clonotype sharing among donors. Estimated clonotype richness was generally larger for naive than for memory subsets. Higher generation probabilities were observed for clonotypes shared by all four sorted-subset donors than for non-shared clonotypes. Only blood was sampled, and tissue TCR repertoires likely differ from those in blood. The small number of donors limited the genetic and exposure-history diversity represented.

CD8 naive samples were obtained by positive selection for CCR7 among CD45RO-negative cells, yielding a CD45RA+CCR7+ population from which TemRA cells were excluded. Donors were healthy HIV-negative adults with no recently reported acute infections or vaccinations. All donors were Caucasian adults living in Nashville, Tennessee, USA. Blood was obtained by leukapheresis, after which PBMCs were separated by Ficoll-Histopaque density gradient centrifugation and cryopreserved in liquid nitrogen vapor phase. Analytical flow cytometry was used to check the purity and quantity of each magnetically sorted T cell population. From each sorted fraction, genomic DNA was isolated and quantified by UV absorbance on a Nanodrop 2000c. Using the deep immunoSEQ assay, multiplex PCR amplified TCR CDR3 regions from genomic DNA. Extracted genomic DNA from each cell subset was spread evenly across all wells of several immunoSEQ 96-well plates, with each plate serving as a replicate. For sorted subsets, 200 to 250 ng of genomic DNA, equivalent to around 31,000 T cell genomes, went into each replicate PCR. Purified libraries were quantified with a Qubit 3.0 fluorometer, sized on a Bioanalyzer 2100, and re-quantified with the KAPA Library Quantification kit. Every immunoSEQ 96-well plate was sequenced on a dedicated single-read 150-cycle Illumina NextSeq 550 flow cell. The source study handled its data this way. Because the immunoSEQ output held only junctional sequences and lacked quality scores, the filtering could not match the filtering applied to full-length reads. To assign V/J genes and CDR3, sequences were annotated against IMGT germline references using PyIR, a Python wrapper for IgBLAST v1.9. Reads were removed for weak V/J assignments (E-value above 1e-6), missing CDR3, stop codons, out-of-frame junctions, or ambiguous translated residues. V3J clonotypes were defined as sequences sharing an identical inferred V gene, J gene, and CDR3 amino acid sequence. To compute the percentage overlap between repertoires, the number of shared unique clonotypes was divided by the size of the smaller repertoire. RTK rarefaction, the Chao1 estimator, and Recon v2.1 estimates of unobserved clonotypes were used to assess repertoire richness. Generation probabilities were computed with OLGA for all TCRbeta clonotypes obtained by the gDNA method from a handful of donors. TCRdb mirrors the immuneACCESS table, restricted to in-frame sequences. Some clones are absent from its copies; in checked studies, under half trace to an unresolved V gene, and the reason for the others is unknown. Clone size and the V and J calls come from that table; the DNA yielded D and trimming. This sample gives about 700,000 clones in total; about 92% of them show up just once. Of the sample, about 24% is held by the ten largest clones.

A remark on this clone: The specificity of this receptor is unknown. Within one base of it there is no much larger clone, and no base qualities were kept.

Recombination linked TRBV10-1 to TRBJ2-1, with TRBD2 matching 13 junction bases. Sequences were obtained from naive CD8+ T cells sorted from blood. The cell subset or site label for this specimen denotes: CD45RA+CCR7+. This sequence originates from a man between 25 and 39 years old in good health. The DNA reads TGCGCCAGCAGTGCAACATCGACTAGCGGGAGGCCCCTCTCCTACAATGAGCAGTTCTTC. This yields the protein CASSATSTSGRPLSYNEQFF.